This T cell receptor (beta chain) was found in a study of control samples from healthy donors and cancer patients. The germline V and J ends were trimmed by 10 bases and 4 bases, with 13 bases remaining between them. Germline V lookup: CDR1 MDHEN, CDR2 SYDVKM. This CDR3 spans 12 amino acids. Data came from immunoSEQ multiplex PCR; TCRdb stores just in-frame clones and leaves some out. The table lists 20,000 to 30,000 clones, approximately 91% of them singletons. Sequences were obtained from PBMCs. This chain uses TRBV28 with TRBJ1-2; D gene ambiguous. The clonotype was recovered from a man in his fifties or sixties with lung cancer. As DNA, the CDR3 is TGTGCCACCTCCTACCGGGGCTATGGCTACACCTTC. Protein product: CATSYRGYGYTF.